The source of this T cell receptor (beta chain) is a study of T cells in Graves' hyperthyroidism and ophthalmopathy. Study overall: Blood was drawn when the patient was first diagnosed and still untreated.

This clonotype has only a few counts. Its target is not known. Ophthalmopathy in the patients scored at least 3 on Clinical Activity Score and at least 4 on NOSPECS grade, lasting under 3 months. Study-wide results and limits: Blood also contained most expanded thyroid clonotypes above 0.001.

TCR beta CDR3 region amplification was performed from RNA transcripts. The TCR CDR3 first-round RT-PCR relied on the HTBI primer set. From the multiplex PCR reads, TCRdb called clonotypes with MiXCR, one entry per CDR3 protein. The table has 250,000 to 300,000 distinct CDR3 sequences, around 20% seen once. The material sequenced was blood. The sequence was obtained from a man aged 45-65 years with Graves' ophthalmopathy.

CDR3 loop: CASSEWQRELVEQYF. The CDR3 bases are TGTGCCAGCAGTGAATGGCAGCGGGAGTTGGTCGAGCAGTACTTC. The chain has TRBV2 and TRBJ2-7; TRBD2 matches at 8 bases. The CDR3 runs to 15 residues. Germline V gene data show CDR1 as SNHLY and CDR2 as FYNNEI. After removal of 2 bases from V and 6 bases from J, the junction contained 9 bases not matched to a gene.